One sample yielded the 5 T cell receptor beta chains listed below, sequenced in a study of OX40 agonist ivuxolimab in advanced cancers. Library preparation employed the immunoSEQ multiplex PCR assay. Imported from immuneACCESS, the table was reduced by TCRdb to in-frame sequences with V and J called. These copies leave out some clones; in studies compared against another copy, an unresolved V gene accounts for under half, and the cause of the remainder is not known. This sample is represented by 75,000 to 95,000 clones; roughly 90% of them were singletons. Approximately 11% of the sample goes to the ten largest clones. The starting material was CD4+ or CD8+ T cells sorted from blood, obtained in a trial of the OX40 agonist ivuxolimab. Receptors originate from an adult with an advanced solid tumor such as melanoma, head and neck, liver or kidney cancer.

The sample holds one count of this clone. This chain joins TRBV5-6 and TRBJ2-6; 7 bases agree with TRBD1. Germline V gene sequence: CDR1 SGHDT, CDR2 YYEEEE. V gave up 3 bases and J gave up 0 bases; unmatched junction bases: 3. The CDR3 is 16 amino acids. The DNA of the CDR3 is TGTGCCAGCAGCTACCAGGGGGACTCTGGGGCCAACGTCCTGACTTTC. It encodes CASSYQGDSGANVLTF. The entire variable domain, with the rest obtained from reference TRBV5-6 and TRBJ2-6, is as follows: DAGVTQSPTHLIKTRGQQVTLRCSPKSGHDTVSWYQQALGQGPQFIFQYYEEEERQRGNFPDRFSGHQFPNYSSELNVNALLLGDSALYLCASSYQGDSGANVLTFGAGSRLTVL.

This chain links TRBV7-9 with TRBJ2-7, with D possibly being TRBD1 (6 bases). Germline values: CDR1 SEHNR, CDR2 FQNEAQ (reference sequence). Trimming removed 8 bases from V and 2 bases from J, with 7 bases in between. CDR3 length: 11 residues. CDR3 amino acids: CASEGAYEQYF. DNA of the CDR3: TGTGCCAGCGAGGGGGCCTACGAGCAGTACTTC.

The chain joins TRBV6-1 to TRBJ2-2; 12 nucleotides align to TRBD2. The V gene's germline CDR1 is MNHNS and CDR2 SASEGT. This CDR3 region has 18 residues. J was trimmed by 7 bases and V by 0 bases; bases with no gene match: 9. Here the CDR3 reads CASSEARLAGGPGGELFF. CDR3 nucleotides: TGTGCCAGCAGTGAAGCGAGGCTAGCGGGAGGGCCTGGCGGGGAGCTGTTTTTT.

On this clone itself: Other DNA sequences within the sample encode an identical CDR3. The chain combines TRBV5-1 with TRBJ2-1, with TRBD2 matching over 9 bases. V gave up 1 base and J gave up 4 bases; unmatched junction bases: 3. CDR1 is SGHRS, CDR2 YFSETQ, per germline. The CDR3 has 15 amino acids. CDR3 loop: CASSLLAGAYNEQFF. The CDR3 DNA reads as TGCGCCAGCAGCTTGTTAGCGGGGGCGTACAATGAGCAGTTCTTC.

This sequence joins TRBV5-1 and TRBJ1-2; unclear D gene. CDR3 length: 13 residues. CDR1 and CDR2 (germline): SGHRS, YFSETQ. Trimming removed 1 base from V and 2 bases from J, with 6 bases in between. The DNA of the CDR3 is TGCGCCAGCAGCTTGAATGGCAACTATGGCTACACCTTC. Translating it yields CASSLNGNYGYTF.